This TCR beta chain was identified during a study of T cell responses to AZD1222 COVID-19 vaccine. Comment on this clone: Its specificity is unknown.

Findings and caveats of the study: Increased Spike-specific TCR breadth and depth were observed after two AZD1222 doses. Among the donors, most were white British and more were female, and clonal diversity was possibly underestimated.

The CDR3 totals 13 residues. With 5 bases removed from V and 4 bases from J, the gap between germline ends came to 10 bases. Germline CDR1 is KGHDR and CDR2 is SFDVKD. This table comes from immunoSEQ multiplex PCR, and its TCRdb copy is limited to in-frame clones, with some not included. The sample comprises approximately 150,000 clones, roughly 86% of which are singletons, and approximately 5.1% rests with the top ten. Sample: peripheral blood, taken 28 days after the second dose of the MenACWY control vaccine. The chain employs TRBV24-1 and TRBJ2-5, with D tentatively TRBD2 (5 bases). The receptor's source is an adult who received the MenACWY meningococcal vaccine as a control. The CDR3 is CATSVGSRETQYF. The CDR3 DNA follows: TGTGCCACCAGTGTTGGGAGTAGAGAGACCCAGTACTTC.